This TCR beta chain came from a study of cytomegalovirus exposure and HLA in healthy donors (TCRdb year 2017). For the study in its entirety: In an earlier analysis of approximately 500 of the donors, less than 350 Gb of sequence data and some 120 million unique TCR beta sequences from roughly 200 million T cells were reported. The T cell repertoires of 670 or so subjects were profiled by immunosequencing and related to cytomegalovirus serostatus. A later genetic analysis took genome-wide SNP genotypes for about 55% of the 666 donors and used that subset as a discovery cohort. The number of typed donors differed by locus: 629-630 for A, B, C, DRB1 and DQB1; 522 for DQA1; 600 to 610 for DPA1; and approximately 450 for DPB1. In the later analysis, no new phenotypic data were used to find candidate immune exposures; instead, reliance was placed on TCR beta sequences and their occurrence across donors. Every repertoire in the discovery cohort had been generated on one and the same sequencing platform. HLA typing covered class I and class II loci at four-digit resolution. The study was designed to test whether signatures of past pathogen exposure could be identified by cataloging public T cell receptors. Among roughly 400 genotyped donors of the cohort, an average of about 220,000 unique TCR beta nucleotide sequences was sequenced per donor, of which 15% to 20% were non-productive. Along with the approximately 700-subject first cohort, a separate validation cohort of over a hundred different subjects was used. A later analysis re-examined previously published TCR beta repertoires from about 700 donors and added high-resolution HLA genotyping to investigate patterns of TCR occurrence. To predict cytomegalovirus infection status, the study combined high-throughput TCR immunosequencing, statistical association of individual TCRs with disease status, and machine learning. In an earlier analysis of roughly 580 of the donors, high-throughput TCR beta sequencing was used to judge whether each TCR beta V gene segment behaved as functional or pseudogenic. Donor age, sex, ethnicity and CMV serostatus were collected together with the repertoire data. About 310 gigabases of sequencing data and tens of millions of unique TCR sequences were included in an early release covering about 700 HLA-typed donors. Of the 300 to 500 genotyped donors, 65% to 90% were placed in the genetic ancestry cluster associated with self-reported Caucasian donors. A handful of DR-DQ haplotypes were treated as single units for association and clustering because of strong linkage in the cohort.

From the cysteine through the phenylalanine, the CDR3 covers 14 amino acids. The read is trimmed to its CDR3 DNA, 42 bases read in frame from base 1. The junction carries 22 bases between V and J, which are trimmed by 6 bases and 8 bases respectively. CDR1 and CDR2, looked up from the germline V gene, are SQVTM and ANQGSEA. Regarding this clone: It lacks a known antigen. No base-level quality is on record; no much larger clone is a single base apart.

Here is what the overall study found, with its caveats: Most TCR sequences were seen in very few donors, while some public TCRs were found in many individuals. According to a later genetic analysis, donors in an Asian-associated ancestry cluster had fewer N-insertions in productive TCRs than the approximately 710-donor mean. Presence/absence analyses assumed roughly uniform sequencing depth across donors, an assumption that may not hold. In the study, 150 to 200 TCR beta chains were listed as associated with cytomegalovirus. In a later analysis, HLA-associated TCR beta chains were found to be more clonally expanded and to have lower generation probabilities than equally common non-associated chains. A cluster of highly shared sequence variants was judged likely to be a technical artifact of the sequencing pipeline. In a later analysis, several top co-occurrence clusters were reported to appear linked to parvovirus B19, influenza, CMV and Epstein-Barr virus. In a later genetic analysis, a missense DCLRE1C variant was associated with V-gene and J-gene trimming of TCR beta chains, and the association was replicated in an independent cohort. Seventeen rarely observed V segments, including chromosome 9 orphons, were excluded from the earlier analysis of a few hundred of the donors because counts were too low. The classifier was reported to diagnose cytomegalovirus status with high specificity and sensitivity in both the original and validation cohorts. HLA typing was unavailable for some donors at each locus, so association tests used only the typed subset. Strong co-occurrence of HLA alleles, especially DR and DQ, made assigning TCR associations to individual alleles difficult. A further reported finding was that TCR beta sequences accurately predicted the HLA-A and HLA-B alleles for most subjects in the first cohort. The only immune exposure information available for the cohort was CMV serostatus. According to a later analysis, most CMV-associated TCR beta chains appeared to be HLA-restricted, and the HLA associations seemed to be driven largely by CMV exposure. Specific HLA alleles were associated with over 15,000 TCR beta sequences at a false discovery rate of 0.05 in a later analysis. A later analysis found that TCR association rates varied across HLA loci, with DRB1 alleles showing the most associated TCRs and HLA-C alleles the fewest. In vitro tests confirmed that a few of the cytomegalovirus-associated TCR beta chains recognize cytomegalovirus antigens. Linkage disequilibrium might explain the correlated functional status among segregating V segments, but an unknown experimental factor could not be ruled out. According to the authors, the approach could potentially be generalized to other disease states and immunological phenotypes. The 87-base-pair reads could not distinguish some IMGT-functional V segments, including TRBV6-2 and TRBV6-3, so those segments were excluded. In an earlier analysis of approximately 590 of the donors, most TCR beta V segments appeared in productive rearrangements about 87% or about 30% of the time, broadly matching IMGT annotations. The cohort was sequenced for TCR beta chains only, and without alpha or paired-chain data the features that could be detected were limited.

The cohort comprised 670 or so healthy bone marrow donors. At the time of sampling, all cohort members were nominally healthy, though unrecorded immune exposures were likely present. The donor tested CMV seronegative, placing the donor among the 350 to 400 seronegative members of the cohort. A peripheral blood sample was collected from each donor, and TCR beta sequencing was performed on peripheral blood mononuclear cells. Genomic DNA extraction from the blood cell samples was performed with the Qiagen DNeasy Blood Extraction Kit. Library method: the immunoSEQ multiplex PCR assay. The multiplex PCR relied on a mix of 60 forward primers for TCR Vbeta segments and 13 reverse primers for TCR Jbeta segments. A multiplex PCR assay on genomic DNA amplified the CDR3 region of rearranged TCR beta genes. The Illumina HiSeq System was used to sequence the amplified TCR beta libraries as 87-base-pair reads. In the original analysis: A later analysis counted about 80 million unique TCR beta chains across the 650 to 700 repertoires, and 10 million to 11 million of these chains were shared by at least two donors. A nearest-neighbor algorithm error-corrected the raw reads and collapsed the reads into unique sequences, merging closely related sequences to remove PCR and sequencing errors. V, D and J gene segments were assigned by aligning CDR3 sequences to IMGT reference sequences. For a sequence to be retained, at least a six-nucleotide match to both a V gene segment and a J gene segment was required. A rearrangement was called productive if the CDR3 had no stop codons and remained in frame with V and J, and every other rearrangement was called non-productive. CDR3 was defined according to IMGT convention as the region running from the second conserved V-encoded cysteine to the conserved J-encoded phenylalanine. The earlier analysis of approximately 590 of the donors excluded any sequence lacking an unambiguous match to a single V gene segment. An earlier analysis of 587 of the donors classified V segments as functional when productive rearrangements were above 56.7% and as segregating when the standard deviation between donors was above 5%. A statistical classification framework was developed to diagnose cytomegalovirus status using the catalog of TCR beta chain sequences. V and J gene assignment, in a later analysis, came from comparing TCR nucleotide sequences with IMGT/GENE-DB human TR gene sequences. Using the TCRdist pipeline, a later analysis assigned CDR3 sequences along with most-parsimonious VDJ recombination scenarios. In a later analysis, each TCR beta chain was defined by its CDR3 amino acid sequence together with its V-gene family, and reads without a unique V-gene family were excluded. A later analysis removed 450 to 600 highly shared, low-generation-probability nucleotide sequences to deal with suspected cross-contamination and a sequencing artifact. A later analysis calculated a clonal expansion index for each public chain from normalized within-repertoire ranks of inferred template counts. In a later analysis, generation probabilities were computed using a VDJ recombination model fitted to out-of-frame rearrangements, and the results were checked against IGoR. In a later analysis, hypergeometric tests were used to score TCR-TCR, TCR-HLA and TCR-CMV co-occurrence, with a repertoire-size bias correction applied to TCR pairs. A later analysis estimated false discovery rates by permuting HLA or CMV assignments 20 times. In a later analysis, co-occurring TCRs were grouped using DBSCAN, and TCRdist sequence similarity was added for clustering within HLA-allele-positive subsets. Repertoires with fewer than 30,000 or more than 120,000 public chains were left out of co-occurrence clustering, as were five repertoires with anomalous nucleotide sharing. The table was pulled from immuneACCESS by TCRdb, which kept in-frame rearrangements only. Such tables lose some clones; where checked, under half of the loss comes from unresolved V genes, and the rest has no known cause. The V and J calls and the clone size are those of that table, but D and trimming were determined from the DNA. Counted in this sample were 150,000 to 200,000 clones; approximately 88% of them appeared once. The ten largest account for over 1.5% of the sample.

The specimen sequenced was PBMCs. The source is a woman in her late teens or twenties in good health and CMV-seronegative. This sequence uses TRBV29-1 and TRBJ1-2; no D segment can be confidently identified. The nucleotide sequence is given as TGCAGCGTAGTTACCCTGGAGTCTTTCGGGGGCTACACCTTC. It translates as CSVVTLESFGGYTF.